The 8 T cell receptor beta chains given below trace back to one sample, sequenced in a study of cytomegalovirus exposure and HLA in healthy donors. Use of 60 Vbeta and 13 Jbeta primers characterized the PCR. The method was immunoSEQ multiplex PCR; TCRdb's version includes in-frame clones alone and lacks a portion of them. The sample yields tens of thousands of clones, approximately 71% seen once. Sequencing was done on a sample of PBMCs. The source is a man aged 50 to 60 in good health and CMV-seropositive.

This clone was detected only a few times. The CDR3 is CASSRRRDPSYEQYF. The CDR3 bases are TGTGCCAGCTCCCGTAGAAGAGATCCCTCCTACGAGCAGTACTTC. This chain connects TRBV9 to TRBJ2-7; no clear D gene. Germline CDR1 and CDR2: SGDLS and YYNGEE. The CDR3 extends over 15 amino acids. V was clipped by 7 bases and J by 0 bases, with 17 bases between them. Looking up the rest from reference TRBV9 and TRBJ2-7 gives the full variable domain: DSGVTQTPKHLITATGQRVTLRCSPRSGDLSVYWYQQSLDQGLQFLIQYYNGEERAKGNILERFSAQQFPDLHSELNLSSLELGDSALYFCASSRRRDPSYEQYFGPGTRLTVT.

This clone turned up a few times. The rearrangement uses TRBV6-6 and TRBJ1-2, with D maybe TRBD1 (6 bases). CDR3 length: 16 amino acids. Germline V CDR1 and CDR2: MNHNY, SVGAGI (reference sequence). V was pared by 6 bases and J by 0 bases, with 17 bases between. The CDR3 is CASRTLGQTTNYGYTF. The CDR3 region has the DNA TGTGCCAGCAGGACCCTCGGACAGACGACTAACTATGGCTACACCTTC.

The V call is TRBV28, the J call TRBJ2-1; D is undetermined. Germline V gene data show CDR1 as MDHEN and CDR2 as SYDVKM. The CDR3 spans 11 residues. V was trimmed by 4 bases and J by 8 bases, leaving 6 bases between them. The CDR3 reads CASSYNHEQFF. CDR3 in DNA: TGTGCCAGCAGTTACAACCATGAGCAGTTCTTC.

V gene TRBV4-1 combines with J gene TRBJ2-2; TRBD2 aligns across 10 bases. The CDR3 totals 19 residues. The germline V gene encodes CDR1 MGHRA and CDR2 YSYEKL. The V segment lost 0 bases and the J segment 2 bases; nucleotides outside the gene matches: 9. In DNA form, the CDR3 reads TGCGCCAGCAGCCAAGATCCAGGACTAGCGGCAGCCAACACCGGGGAGCTGTTTTTT. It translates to CASSQDPGLAAANTGELFF.

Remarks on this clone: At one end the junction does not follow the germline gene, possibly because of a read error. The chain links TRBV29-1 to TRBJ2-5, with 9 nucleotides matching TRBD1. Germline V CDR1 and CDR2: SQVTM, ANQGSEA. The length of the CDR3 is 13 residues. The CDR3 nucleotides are TGCAGCGCTGAACAGGGGGCAATAGAGACCCAGTACTTC. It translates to CSAEQGAIETQYF.

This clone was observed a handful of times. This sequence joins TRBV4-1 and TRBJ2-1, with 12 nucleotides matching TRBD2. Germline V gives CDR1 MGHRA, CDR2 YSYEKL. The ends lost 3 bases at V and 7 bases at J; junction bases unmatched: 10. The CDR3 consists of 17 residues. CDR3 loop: CASSHRLTSGSGNEQFF. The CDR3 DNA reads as TGCGCCAGCAGCCACCGCCTGACTAGCGGGAGTGGGAATGAGCAGTTCTTC.

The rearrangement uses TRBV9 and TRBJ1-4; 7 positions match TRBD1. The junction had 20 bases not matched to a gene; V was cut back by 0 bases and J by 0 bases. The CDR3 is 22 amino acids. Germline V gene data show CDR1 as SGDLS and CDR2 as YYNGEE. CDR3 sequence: CASSVGGAWEQGPYTTNEKLFF. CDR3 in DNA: TGTGCCAGCAGCGTAGGTGGGGCTTGGGAACAGGGGCCCTACACAACTAATGAAAAACTGTTTTTT.

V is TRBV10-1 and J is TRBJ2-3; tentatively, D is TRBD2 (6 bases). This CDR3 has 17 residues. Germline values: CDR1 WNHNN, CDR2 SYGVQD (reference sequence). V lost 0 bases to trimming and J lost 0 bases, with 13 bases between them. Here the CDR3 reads CASSESRAGTSTDTQYF. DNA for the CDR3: TGCGCCAGCAGTGAGTCGAGGGCGGGAACTAGCACAGATACGCAGTATTTT.